Following are 20 T cell receptor beta chains from one sample sequenced in a study of CD8+CD57+ T cells in acquired aplastic anemia (dated 2018 in TCRdb). Expansion of CD8+CD57+ cells had been shown by flow cytometry in the patients chosen for sequencing. The listed sequencing device is Illumina HiSeq 2000. Profiling of TCR beta VDJ combinations and CDR3 sequences used genomic DNA as the template. TCRdb itself trimmed the public reads at Q25 with fastp, ran MiXCR and retained productive beta chains. For every CDR3 protein sequence, its rows merge into one entry that carries the most common genes and DNA. The sample table records about 470,000 distinct CDR3 sequences; roughly 34% of these occur just once. 0.82% of the sample lies in the top ten. Sequencing input: sorted CD4+, CD8+, or CD8+CD57+ T cells (not recorded which) from PBMCs. All receptors come from a human donor with aplastic anemia.

The chain uses TRBV19 and TRBJ2-2; 9 positions agree with TRBD2. V lost 1 base, J lost 4 bases, and 10 bases stayed unmatched. CDR1 and CDR2 from the germline V gene are LNHDA and SQIVND (reference sequence). CDR3 length equals 18 residues. The CDR3 DNA follows: TGTGCCAGTAGTATAGGAGTAGCGGGAGTATCGGGCACCGGGGAGCTGTTTTTT. Its protein product is CASSIGVAGVSGTGELFF. Full variable domain (remainder filled in from reference TRBV19 and TRBJ2-2): DGGITQSPKYLFRKEGQNVTLSCEQNLNHDAMYWYRQDPGQGLRLIYYSQIVNDFQKGDIAEGYSVSREKKESFPLTVTSAQKNPTAFYLCASSIGVAGVSGTGELFFGEGSRLTVL.

Ten or more counts support this clonotype. The chain combines TRBV7-8 with TRBJ2-5; D may be TRBD2 (5 bases). This CDR3 is 12 amino acids long. Per germline, CDR1 SGHVS and CDR2 FQNEAQ. V dropped 8 bases and J dropped 2 bases, with 9 bases sitting between them. In nucleotides, the CDR3 is TGTGCCAGCGGGCCGGGACAAGAGACCCAGTACTTC. This translates into CASGPGQETQYF. The variable domain in full, with the rest retrieved from reference TRBV7-8 and TRBJ2-5, is GAGVSQSPRYKVAKRGQDVALRCDPISGHVSLFWYQQALGQGPEFLTYFQNEAQLDKSGLPSDRFFAERPEGSVSTLKIQRTQQEDSAVYLCASGPGQETQYFGPGTRLLVL.

This clonotype was recorded many times. This sequence joins TRBV15 and TRBJ2-7; 14 bases match TRBD2. This CDR3 spans 17 amino acids. Germline values: CDR1 LNHNV, CDR2 YYDKDF (reference sequence). V was pared by 4 bases and J by 6 bases, with 11 bases of the junction left unmatched. The CDR3 sequence: CATSTYIGTSGSFEQYF. The CDR3 region has the DNA TGTGCCACCAGCACATATATAGGGACTAGCGGGAGTTTCGAGCAGTACTTC.

Points on this clonotype: The junction departs from germline at one end; a sequencing error may be responsible. The chain uses TRBV20-1 and TRBJ1-6; TRBD1 agrees at 7 bases. This CDR3 has 17 amino acids. The germline gives CDR1 DFQATT, CDR2 SNEGSKA (reference sequence). CDR3 protein: CSAREGGGAGYNSLLHF. CDR3 sequence (DNA): TGCAGTGCTAGAGAAGGAGGGGGCGCGGGTTATAATTCACTCCTCCACTTT.

This clonotype was seen many times. V is TRBV2 and J is TRBJ1-2, with a tentative D call TRBD1 (6 bases). The CDR3 length is 13 residues. V lost 8 bases and J lost 1, with 11 bases in between. Germline lookup yields CDR1 SNHLY and CDR2 FYNNEI. CDR3 amino acids: CASLRTDNYGYTF. As DNA, the CDR3 is TGTGCCAGCCTCAGGACAGATAACTATGGCTACACCTTC.

The chain employs TRBV4-2 and TRBJ2-2; D possibly matches TRBD1 or TRBD2 (5 bases each). The CDR3 extends over 17 amino acids. The V gene lost 3 bases and the J gene lost 1 base, with 15 bases spanning the gap. CDR1 LGHNA and CDR2 YNFKEQ come from the germline V gene. The CDR3: CASSQGTGTENTGELFF. CDR3 DNA: TGTGCCAGCAGCCAGGGGACCGGGACGGAGAACACCGGGGAGCTGTTTTTT.

This clonotype has more than one count but fewer than ten. This could be a read error, since a much larger clone is one nucleotide away. This chain joins TRBV7-6 and TRBJ1-2; 7 nucleotides match TRBD1. The CDR3 contains 14 residues. Germline CDR1 is SGHVS and CDR2 is FNYEAQ. CDR3 sequence: CASSSNGRGYGHTF. CDR3 nucleotides: TGTGCCAGCAGCTCGAATGGCAGGGGGTATGGCCACACCTTC. The full variable domain, in which reference TRBV7-6 and TRBJ1-2 provide the parts outside the CDR3, is GAGVSQSPRYKVTKRGQDVALRCDPISGHVSLYWYRQALGQGPEFLTYFNYEAQQDKSGLPNDRFSAERPEGSISTLTIQRTEQRDSAMYRCASSSNGRGYGHTFGSGTRLTVV.

As to this clonotype: Mismatch with germline at one junction end may stem from a read error. The genes are TRBV11-2 and TRBJ1-1; D uncertain. The CDR3 consists of 11 residues. Germline assignment: CDR1 SGHAT and CDR2 FQNNGV. The CDR3 here is CASSLHTDWIF. In DNA, the CDR3 is TGTGCCAGCAGCCTACACACCGATTGGATCTTT. Looking up the rest from reference TRBV11-2 and TRBJ1-1 gives the full variable domain: EAGVAQSPRYKIIEKRQSVAFWCNPISGHATLYWYQQILGQGPKLLIQFQNNGVVDDSQLPKDRFSAERLKGVDSTLKIQPAKLEDSAVYLCASSLHTDWIFGQGTRLTVV.

This clonotype was picked up many times. Here the CDR3 DNA reads TGTGCCAGCAGCCTGTCAGGGGGAGAGCAGTACTTC. This sequence encodes CASSLSGGEQYF. The chain has TRBV7-2 and TRBJ2-7, with TRBD1 identical over 7 bases. The CDR3 runs 12 residues. Trimming at V came to 5 bases and at J to 7 bases, leaving 5 bases not matched to a gene. Germline V gene data show CDR1 as SGHTA and CDR2 as FQGNSA.

This clonotype came up many times. CDR3 bases: TGTGCCAGCAGCGGCAGACAGGGTTCTGAAGCTTTCTTT. It codes for CASSGRQGSEAFF. V and J are TRBV9 and TRBJ1-1, with TRBD1 matching over 7 bases. Germline V gene sequence: CDR1 SGDLS, CDR2 YYNGEE. The CDR3 covers 13 residues. V shed 3 bases, J shed 6 bases, and the junction held 5 bases outside the gene matches.

This sequence joins TRBV5-1 and TRBJ1-1; no definite D call. The V end lost 1 base, the J end lost 4 bases, and 8 bases lay between the germline ends. Germline assignment: CDR1 SGHRS and CDR2 YFSETQ. The CDR3 is 13 residues long. The CDR3 region has the DNA TGCGCCAGCAGCTTGATGGAGGTCACTGAAGCTTTCTTT. Its translation: CASSLMEVTEAFF.

This clonotype was seen many times. This chain connects TRBV2 to TRBJ1-6; D gene uncertain. The CDR3 spans 15 residues. The germline CDR1 and CDR2 sequences are SNHLY and FYNNEI. Trimming took off 1 base at V and 7 bases at J, with 11 bases between the two ends. In DNA form, the CDR3 reads TGTGCCAGCAGTGAAGTTCAGGTCTTGAATTCACCCCTCCACTTT. It specifies CASSEVQVLNSPLHF.

This chain connects TRBV19 to TRBJ2-2; TRBD2 agrees at 10 bases. The CDR3 sequence is 17 residues long. In germline, CDR1 is LNHDA, CDR2 SQIVND (reference sequence). V lost 4 bases to trimming and J lost 6 bases; unmatched junction nucleotides: 11. CDR3 sequence: CASSSRLAGTNSGELFF. CDR3 nucleotides: TGTGCCAGTAGTAGCCGACTAGCGGGCACCAACTCCGGGGAGCTGTTTTTT.

The chain couples TRBV2 to TRBJ2-3; 7 positions agree with TRBD2. Germline CDR1 is SNHLY and CDR2 is FYNNEI. J gave up 0 bases and V 0 bases, and 6 bases lay outside the gene matches. This CDR3 comprises 17 residues. CDR3 bases: TGTGCCAGCAGTGAAGCGGTTGGGGGAGGGAGCACAGATACGCAGTATTTT. This encodes CASSEAVGGGSTDTQYF. Complete variable domain (other parts from reference TRBV2 and TRBJ2-3): EPEVTQTPSHQVTQMGQEVILRCVPISNHLYFYWYRQILGQKVEFLVSFYNNEISEKSEIFDDQFSVERPDGSNFTLKIRSTKLEDSAMYFCASSEAVGGGSTDTQYFGPGTRLTVL.

This clonotype came up many times. This chain links TRBV2 with TRBJ1-1; TRBD1 matches 9 bases. The CDR3 covers 14 residues. CDR1 and CDR2 from the germline V gene are SNHLY and FYNNEI. Losses at the gene ends were 8 bases for V and 6 bases for J; bases not matched to a gene: 10. The CDR3 loop is CASAFGTGWSEAFF. CDR3 nucleotide sequence: TGTGCCAGCGCGTTCGGGACAGGGTGGTCTGAAGCTTTCTTT.

This sequence joins TRBV13 and TRBJ2-1; perhaps TRBD2 as D (6 bases). This CDR3 comprises 16 residues. Germline CDR1 is PRHDT and CDR2 is FYEKMQ (reference sequence). V lost 3 bases and J 4 bases, leaving 16 bases between the germline ends. The DNA of the CDR3 is TGTGCCAGCAGCTTCCGAGCCGACGGGGGATACAATGAGCAGTTCTTC. It translates to CASSFRADGGYNEQFF.

Comments on this clonotype: In this CDR3 the conserved last residue, phenylalanine or tryptophan, is missing, so a read error is likely. Because the CDR3's place on the DNA is in doubt, the DNA is left out and the CDR3 is given as listed by TCRdb. The chain links TRBV19 to TRBJ1-6; the listed D gene, TRBD1, was not tested against the DNA. From germline, CDR1 is LNHDA and CDR2 SQIVND (reference sequence). The CDR3 spans 9 amino acids, including both terminal residues. The CDR3 protein is CATSERQSS.

A word on this clonotype: A much larger clone is a single base away; this may be a read error. The V gene is TRBV19, the J gene TRBJ2-3; no clear D gene. TRBJ1-5 explains the end of the DNA better; the J call may be wrong. CDR1 LNHDA and CDR2 SQIVND come from the germline V gene (reference sequence). The length of the CDR3 is 14 residues. This CDR3 reads CATSVPLLTDTQHF. The CDR3 DNA reads TGTGCCACCTCGGTGCCCCTCCTCACAGATACGCAGCATTTT.

Ten or more counts support this clonotype. The chain carries TRBV7-2 and TRBJ2-2; the D is unclear. This CDR3 is 13 amino acids long. The germline V gene has CDR1 SGHTA and CDR2 FQGNSA. Trimming shortened V by 6 bases and J by 2 bases, and 7 bases separated the two germline ends. The CDR3 DNA reads TGTGCCAGCAGGTCAGGAAACACCGGGGAGCTGTTTTTT. Translated: CASRSGNTGELFF.

This chain uses TRBV5-1 with TRBJ2-7, with D possibly called TRBD1 or TRBD2 (5 bases each). From germline, CDR1 is SGHRS and CDR2 YFSETQ. V was cut by 4 bases and J by 2 bases, with 19 bases left in between. The CDR3 sequence is 16 residues long. In DNA, the CDR3 is TGCGCCAGCAGCGCGGAGAGTACCGGGACCACCTACGAGCAGTACTTC. It encodes CASSAESTGTTYEQYF.